This T cell receptor (beta chain) was recovered during a study of T cells in Graves' hyperthyroidism and ophthalmopathy. This clonotype has a count of ten or more. Amplification yielded TCR beta CDR3 regions, with RNA transcripts as the source. RT-PCR in the first round (using the HTBI primer set) targeted the TCR CDR3. TCRdb passed the multiplex PCR reads through MiXCR, listing each CDR3 protein once. The data show about 400,000 distinct CDR3 sequences, with approximately 15% seen just once and roughly 13% held by the top ten. The sample was blood. This receptor was taken from a man between 18 and 29 years old with Graves' ophthalmopathy.

In nucleotides, the CDR3 is TGTGCCTGGAGTTTCTCTCGGCTCACAGATACGCAGTATTTT. Translating it yields CAWSFSRLTDTQYF. The V call is TRBV30, the J call TRBJ2-3; D is unclear. Germline CDR1 GTSNPN, CDR2 SVGIG (reference sequence). The CDR3 consists of 14 residues. The V end was cut by 2 bases, the J end by 2 bases, with 11 bases between.